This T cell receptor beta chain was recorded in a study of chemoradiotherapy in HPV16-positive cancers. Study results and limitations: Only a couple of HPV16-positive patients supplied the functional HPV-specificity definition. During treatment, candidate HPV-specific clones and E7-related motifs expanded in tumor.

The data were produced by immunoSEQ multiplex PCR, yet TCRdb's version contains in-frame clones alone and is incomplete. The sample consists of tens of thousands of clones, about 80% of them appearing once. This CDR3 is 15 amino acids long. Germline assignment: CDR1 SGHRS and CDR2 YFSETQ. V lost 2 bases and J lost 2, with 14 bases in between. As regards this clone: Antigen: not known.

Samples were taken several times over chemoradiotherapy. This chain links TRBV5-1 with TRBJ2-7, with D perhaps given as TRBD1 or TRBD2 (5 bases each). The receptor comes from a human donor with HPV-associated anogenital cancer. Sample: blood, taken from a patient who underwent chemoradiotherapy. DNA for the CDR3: TGCGCCAGCAGCTTACTCGGGACCCTTACCTACGAGCAGTACTTC. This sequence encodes CASSLLGTLTYEQYF.